This T cell receptor beta chain was captured by sequencing in a study of identifying expanded T cells in peripheral blood. General study results and limits: Roughly 1.2 clones differed between technical replicates, versus around 15 and 19 over time. Roughly two-week clone count variance significantly increased as total template count grew.

TCRdb's copy holds only in-frame clones and misses some; the assay was immunoSEQ multiplex PCR. This table has around 68,000 clones, around 87% appearing once. During the collection period, no donor immune events like infections were recorded. The CDR3 loop spans 16 amino acids. Per the germline V gene, CDR1 is SGHTA and CDR2 is FQGTGA. After removal of 2 bases from V and 6 bases from J, the junction contained 3 bases not matched to a gene. Of note for this clone: Its antigen is not identified.

Sequencing was done on a sample of blood. V gene TRBV7-3 combines with J gene TRBJ2-1; 14 bases agree with TRBD2. The TCR sequence derives from a person aged 18-69 years in good health. The CDR3 nucleotides read TGTGCCAGCAGCTTAGGGGGACTAGCGGGAGCCAATGAGCAGTTCTTC. The encoded protein is CASSLGGLAGANEQFF.